Below, one T cell receptor (beta chain) is given with its context. There is no known antigen for this receptor. No qualities accompany the bases; no much larger clone lies one base away. The CDR3, cysteine through phenylalanine, is 12 amino acids long. Just the 36-base CDR3 DNA is kept, in frame starting at base 1. Based on the germline V gene, the CDR1 and CDR2 sequences are SQVTM and ANQGSEA. V loses 2 bases, J loses 4 bases, and the germline ends lie 6 bases apart. The sample comes from a study of long-term antiretroviral therapy in people with HIV (dated by TCRdb to between 2021 and 2024). About the investigation overall: The earliest samples were collected approximately a decade before the 2015 WHO recommendation for immediate ART, a period when ART was typically delayed until CD4 counts fell. A retrospective serial study tested whether changes in peripheral blood TRB repertoire composition and diversity were associated with ART initiation and durable HIV suppression. From 30 to 35 adults with confirmed HIV infection, the cohort provided some 200 cryopreserved PBMC samples, gathered serially across a mean of approximately six years (range 1-12). About 35% of the 30 participants with HIV were female. No cross-contamination during QIAcube processing turned up in test extractions that ran a monoclonal T-cell line alongside around 34 polyclonal samples. Broader findings and caveats from the paper: Because pre-ART samples had limited cell numbers, profiling was done on unsorted PBMC rather than on sorted CD4+ and CD8+ T cells. No data were available on ART adherence, viral resistance or therapy changes, limiting inferences about post-ART repertoire changes. The repertoire was dominated across all time points by expanded TRB clones identified before ART initiation, although this dominance was seen to fluctuate and to decrease in many PLHIV after ART. Owing to limited PBMC availability, only the TCR beta chain was sequenced, without alpha chain pairing. A significant increase in TRB diversity was found to be associated with ART initiation, although TRB diversity was observed to remain significantly below that of transplant donor controls even after long-term ART. The samples span the years 2004 to 2017, and the ART regimens used may be less effective than current regimens. Compared with controls, HIV repertoires had narrower CDR3 length ranges, and the network structure pointed to an antigen-experienced repertoire that shifted only slightly toward naive after ART.

Inclusion was restricted to participants for whom at least one PBMC sample before ART initiation and at least two post-ART samples were available. Every participant with HIV received treatment in the United States of America. Before DNA extraction, cryopreserved samples of roughly 0.9-11 million PBMC were thawed and washed. At the time of the earliest PBMC sample, participants with HIV were aged between roughly 23 and 60 years. Each participant contributed PBMC samples from 1-4 timepoints before ART initiation and 2-8 timepoints after ART initiation, with a median of 7 samples. Serial HIV viral load, CD4+ T-cell count, ART history and demographic data were obtained for every participant. A Qiagen kit on a QIAcube was used to extract genomic DNA from unsorted PBMC, with samples processed in batches of 12. The immunoSEQ hsTCRB v3.0 assay was used at survey level resolution to sequence the TRB variable region. The targeted TRB sequencing depth was about 40,000-55,000 T-cell genomes per sample. Pooled TRB libraries were sequenced on an Illumina MiSeq with a v3 150-cycle kit. Regarding the original processing steps: Analysis of repertoires was carried out in R inside a reproducible Nextflow workflow spanning QC, data transformation and analysis. LymphoSeq2, an R package for exploring AIRR-Seq data, was used to implement the custom analyses. A few samples that produced fewer than 5000 total TRB sequences were removed, so fewer than 200 HIV repertoires were analyzed. Among the roughly 180 retained HIV repertoires, some 60 were collected before ART initiation and roughly 130 after ART initiation. Each repertoire was downsampled to 5000 TRB nucleotide sequences, and summary statistics were averaged across 100 downsampling iterations. TRB sequences were retained for analysis only if CDR3 regions of at least seven amino acids were present. A Shannon entropy-derived clonality score and the Gini coefficient were used to measure diversity. In repertoire networks, the top 5000 CDR3 amino acid sequences were linked whenever an edit distance of one separated two sequences. For TRB CDR3 amino acid sequences, GLIPH2 was used to predict antigen specificity groups and MHC restriction. CDR3 amino acid sequences were matched against VDJdb and McPAS-TCR to flag known CMV, EBV, HIV or tissue antigen associations. Pre-ART, post-ART and control groups were compared with Wilcoxon signed-rank tests and Holm-Bonferroni correction. Entries here come from immuneACCESS through TCRdb and include only in-frame sequences with V and J called. Some clones fail to appear in such tables; in the studies checked, an unresolved V gene covers under half of the shortfall, and the cause of the remainder is unknown. The V and J calls and clone size come from that table; D and trimming were worked out from the DNA. The sample table contains approximately 13,000 clones; only one count was recorded for 70% to 85% of them. About a fifth of the sample is in the top ten clones.

The input for sequencing was unsorted PBMCs, taken 1.3 years before starting antiretroviral therapy. The sequence is built from TRBV29-1 and TRBJ2-1, with the D gene call left open. This TCR derives from a man aged 35 to 55 with HIV. The CDR3 protein sequence reads: CSVEQTYNEQFF. The DNA reads as follows: TGCAGCGTTGAACAGACTTACAATGAGCAGTTCTTC.